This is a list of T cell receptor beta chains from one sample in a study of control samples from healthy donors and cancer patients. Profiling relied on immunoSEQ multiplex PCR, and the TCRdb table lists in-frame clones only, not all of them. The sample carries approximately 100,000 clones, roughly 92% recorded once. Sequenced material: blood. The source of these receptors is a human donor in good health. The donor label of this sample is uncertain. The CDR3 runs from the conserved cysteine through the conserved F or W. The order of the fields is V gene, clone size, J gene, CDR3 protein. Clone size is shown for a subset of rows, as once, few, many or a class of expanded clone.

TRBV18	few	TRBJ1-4	CASSPTGREGKLFF
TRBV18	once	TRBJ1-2	CASSTGYYGYTF
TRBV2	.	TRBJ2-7	CASSDTAGVYEQYF
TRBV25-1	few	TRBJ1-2	CASSSNSLRYGYTF
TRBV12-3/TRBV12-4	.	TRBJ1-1	CASSLAGNTEAFF
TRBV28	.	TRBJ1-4	CATTTGGTEKLFF
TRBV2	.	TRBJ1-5	CAARAGLGQPQHF
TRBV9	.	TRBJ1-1	CASSVTGVSTEAFF
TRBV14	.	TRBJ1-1	CASSQEMARTEAFF
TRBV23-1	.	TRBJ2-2	CASNPRDSGRPENTGELFF
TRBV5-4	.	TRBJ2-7	CASSPDRVNAYEQYF
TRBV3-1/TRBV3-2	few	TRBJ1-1	CASSTRGDTEAFF
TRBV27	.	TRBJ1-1	CASSSQLLEGRNTEAFF
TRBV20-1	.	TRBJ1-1	CSANSNTEAFF
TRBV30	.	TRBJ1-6	CAWRDRPGQGRSPLHF
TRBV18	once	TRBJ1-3	CASSSQGAYSGNTIYF
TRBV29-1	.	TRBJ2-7	CSVEGTDDSSYEQYF
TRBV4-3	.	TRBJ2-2	CASSQVLGGTANTGELFF
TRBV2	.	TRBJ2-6	CASSEIRSGANVLTF
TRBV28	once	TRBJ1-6	CASSLIGGASPLHF
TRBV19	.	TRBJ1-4	CASSRQGAAEKLFF
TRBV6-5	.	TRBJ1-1	CASKTGLNTEAFF
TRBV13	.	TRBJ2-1	CASSSNLGGRQFF
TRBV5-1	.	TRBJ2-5	CASSLTNLQETQYF
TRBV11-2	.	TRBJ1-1	CASSVQGSTEAFF
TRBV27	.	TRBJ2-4	CASRTWDSKNIQYF
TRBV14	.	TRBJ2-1	CASSHLTEGSYNEQFF
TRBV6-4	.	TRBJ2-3	CASSPKTGTDTQYF
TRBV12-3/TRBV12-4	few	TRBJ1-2	CASSYNRHYGYTF
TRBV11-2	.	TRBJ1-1	CASSLATQGALGTEAFF
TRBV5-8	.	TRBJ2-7	CAGSLNGQGLTYEQYF
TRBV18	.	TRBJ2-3	CASSPRRTGATDTQYF
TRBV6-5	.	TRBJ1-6	CASRQGWGGVSPLHF
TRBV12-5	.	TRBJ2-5	CASGLVRETQYF
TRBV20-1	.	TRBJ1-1	CSASKRGPDTEAFF
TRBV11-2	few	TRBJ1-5	CASSFDLSPKGNQPQHF
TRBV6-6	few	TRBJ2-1	CASRTGISYNEQFF
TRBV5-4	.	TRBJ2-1	CASSSRTSGTDNEQFF
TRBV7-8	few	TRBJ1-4	CASSPDRGLLESNEKLFF
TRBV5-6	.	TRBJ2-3	CASSLKGEDTQYF